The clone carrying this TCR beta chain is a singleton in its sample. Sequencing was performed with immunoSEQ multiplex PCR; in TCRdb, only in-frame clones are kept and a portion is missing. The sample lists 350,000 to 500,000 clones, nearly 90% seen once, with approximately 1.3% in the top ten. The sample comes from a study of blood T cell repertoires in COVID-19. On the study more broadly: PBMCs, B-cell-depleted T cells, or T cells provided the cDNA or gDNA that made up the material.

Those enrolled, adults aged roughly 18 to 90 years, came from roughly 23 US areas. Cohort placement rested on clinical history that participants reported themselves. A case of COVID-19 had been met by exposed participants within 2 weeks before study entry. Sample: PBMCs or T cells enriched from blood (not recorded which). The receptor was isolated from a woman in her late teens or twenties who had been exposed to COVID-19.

The CDR3 DNA reads as TGTGCCAGCCCAGGGACAACCCAAGCTTTCTTT. As protein: CASPGTTQAFF. The chain joins TRBV2 to TRBJ1-1; a possible D gene is TRBD1 (6 bases). Trimming took 8 bases from V and 9 from J, leaving 13 bases between them. The CDR3 extends over 11 amino acids. Looked up from germline, CDR1 is SNHLY and CDR2 is FYNNEI.